These 21 T cell receptor beta chains share one sample of origin, sequenced in a study of T cell repertoires in cytomegalovirus infection. Which antigens these TCRs recognize remains unknown. Each CDR3 protein is one row after TCRdb ran MiXCR on the reads. Of about 330,000 distinct CDR3 sequences detected, roughly 34% appear once; the ten largest clones hold approximately 15%. This specimen was cultured PBMCs, taken from culture after CMV antigen stimulation. Receptors were obtained from a human donor in good health (CMV status not recorded). Some clones in this sample may be carry-over from other donors' samples.

The V and J genes are TRBV19 and TRBJ2-5, with TRBD2 matching over 14 bases. Unmatched junction bases numbered 9, after V lost 7 bases and J lost 5 bases. The CDR3 consists of 16 residues. Germline V gives CDR1 LNHDA, CDR2 SQIVND (reference sequence). CDR3 protein: CASTPRGLAGVETQYF. The CDR3 nucleotides are TGTGCCAGTACCCCTCGGGGACTAGCGGGAGTGGAGACCCAGTACTTC.

This sequence joins TRBV12-3 or TRBV12-4 and TRBJ2-1, with TRBD2 matching 11 bases. The CDR3 extends over 15 amino acids. The V and J ends lost 6 bases and 4 bases, in that order; junction bases with no gene match: 5. The CDR3 reads CASRSSGRPYNEQFF. DNA of the CDR3: TGTGCCAGCAGGTCTAGCGGGAGGCCGTACAATGAGCAGTTCTTC.

The chain carries TRBV28 and TRBJ1-4; a weak D match, TRBD1 (5 bases). The V gene lost 7 bases and the J gene lost 0 bases, with 30 bases spanning the gap. CDR1 is MDHEN and CDR2 is SYDVKM in the germline V gene. CDR3 size: 21 residues. CDR3: CASTMGAGMVLTTSTNEKLFF. CDR3 coding DNA: TGTGCCAGCACCATGGGTGCAGGGATGGTCCTTACCACCTCAACTAATGAAAAACTGTTTTTT.

The chain employs TRBV10-3 and TRBJ1-3; 8 bases are a match to TRBD1. In germline, CDR1 is ENHRY, CDR2 SYGVKD. CDR3 length: 14 residues. The V gene end was trimmed by 8 bases and the J gene end by 4 bases; junction bases not matched to a gene: 7. CDR3 bases: TGTGCCATCGGTTCGACAGGGGTCGGAAACACCATATATTTT. It yields the protein CAIGSTGVGNTIYF.

Points on this clonotype: Sequence at one end of the junction differs from germline and may be a read error. This chain uses TRBV11-3 with TRBJ1-3; 7 nucleotides line up with TRBD1. The germline CDR1 and CDR2 sequences are SGHNT and YENEEA. This CDR3 comprises 17 residues. The CDR3 loop is CASRVGEGRGIGNTIHF. The CDR3 nucleotides read TGTGCCAGCCGCGTTGGCGAAGGCAGGGGGATTGGAAACACCATACATTTT. The full variable domain, in which reference TRBV11-3 and TRBJ1-3 provide the parts outside the CDR3, is EAGVVQSPRYKIIEKKQPVAFWCNPISGHNTLYWYLQNLGQGPELLIRYENEEAVDDSQLPKDRFSAERLKGVDSTLKIQPAELGDSAVYLCASRVGEGRGIGNTIHFGEGSWLTVV.

The J gene is TRBJ2-2, the V gene TRBV29-1, with D perhaps assigned TRBD1 or TRBD2 (7 bases each). The CDR3 contains 14 residues. V dropped 7 bases and J dropped 1 base, with 13 bases sitting between them. CDR1 and CDR2 (germline): SQVTM, ANQGSEA. Here the CDR3 reads CSGSGGENTGELFF. The CDR3 nucleotides read TGCAGCGGCTCAGGGGGGGAGAACACCGGGGAGCTGTTTTTT.

This clonotype showed up just a few times. The rearrangement uses TRBV15 and TRBJ2-5, with 7 bases lining up with TRBD1. The V gene's germline CDR1 is LNHNV and CDR2 YYDKDF (reference sequence). With V trimmed by 3 bases and J by 3 bases, 7 bases remained unmatched. This CDR3 has 15 residues. CDR3 residues: CATSRDPGQKETQYF. DNA of the CDR3: TGTGCCACCAGCAGGGATCCGGGACAGAAAGAGACCCAGTACTTC.

This clonotype was counted once. The rearrangement joins TRBV4-1 to TRBJ2-1; unclear D gene. Germline V gene sequence: CDR1 MGHRA, CDR2 YSYEKL. Trimming cost V 5 bases and J 8 bases, with 22 bases left between them. The CDR3 covers 16 residues. The CDR3 spells CASSSGPSVAFDEQFF. For the CDR3, the DNA is TGCGCCAGCAGCTCCGGGCCCTCAGTGGCGTTCGATGAGCAGTTCTTC.

This clonotype was picked up a small number of times. The rearrangement uses TRBV27 and TRBJ1-2; TRBD1 is a possible D gene (5 bases). Germline V lookup: CDR1 MNHEY, CDR2 SMNVEV (reference sequence). Deletions cut 4 bases from V and 4 bases from J, with 10 bases between. The length of the CDR3 is 13 residues. CDR3 loop: CASSSGTLYGYTF. CDR3 nucleotides: TGTGCCAGCAGTTCCGGGACTCTCTATGGCTACACCTTC.

The chain couples TRBV6-6 to TRBJ2-7, with TRBD2 identical over 10 bases. The germline V gene encodes CDR1 MNHNY and CDR2 SVGAGI (reference sequence). This CDR3 region has 16 residues. Losses at the gene ends were 5 bases for V and 4 bases for J; bases not matched to a gene: 11. For the CDR3, the DNA is TGTGCCAGCAGTGCCTCATCTAGCGGGGGATTGTACGAGCAGTACGTC. It translates to CASSASSSGGLYEQYV.

A few counts support this clonotype. This sequence joins TRBV20-1 and TRBJ1-6; perhaps TRBD1 as D (5 bases). Per the germline V gene, CDR1 is DFQATT and CDR2 is SNEGSKA (reference sequence). The CDR3 totals 12 residues. V lost 3 bases to trimming and J lost 13 bases, with 13 bases between them. The CDR3 DNA reads TGCAGTGCTAGGGACGGACGGGACCCCCTCCACTTT. Its translation: CSARDGRDPLHF.

This clonotype was observed a handful of times. The rearrangement links TRBV7-8 to TRBJ2-2; perhaps TRBD1 as D (8 bases). Germline CDR1 SGHVS, CDR2 FQNEAQ. The V gene lost 1 base and the J gene lost 8 bases, with 14 bases spanning the gap. The CDR3 runs 15 residues. The chain's CDR3 is CASSLVDRGGGELFF. In DNA form, the CDR3 reads TGTGCCAGCAGCTTAGTCGACAGGGGAGGGGGGGAGCTGTTTTTT.

The chain links TRBV28 to TRBJ1-1, with a weak D call TRBD1 (5 bases). Trimming cost V 5 bases and J 5 bases, with 15 bases left between them. There are 14 residues in the CDR3. From germline, CDR1 is MDHEN and CDR2 SYDVKM. This CDR3 reads CASSPERGRTEAFF. The CDR3 DNA reads TGTGCCAGCAGTCCCGAACGGGGGAGGACTGAAGCTTTCTTT.

DNA of the CDR3: TGTGCCAGCAGCTTAGGCTTAGATGACGAGCAGTTCTTC. Amino acids: CASSLGLDDEQFF. This chain joins TRBV7-3 and TRBJ2-1; D is undetermined. CDR1 is SGHTA, CDR2 FQGTGA, per germline. With 2 bases removed from V and 10 bases from J, the gap between germline ends came to 12 bases. The CDR3 has 13 residues.

This clonotype was seen ten or more times. The gene calls are TRBV7-9 and TRBJ2-7; TRBD2 matches 7 bases. This CDR3 has 14 residues. Germline V gives CDR1 SEHNR, CDR2 FQNEAQ (reference sequence). V lost 4 bases and J lost 4; bases outside the gene matches: 7. The CDR3 sequence is CASSYGGSFYEQYV. CDR3 DNA: TGTGCCAGCAGCTATGGCGGGAGTTTTTACGAGCAGTACGTC.

The chain combines TRBV7-2 with TRBJ2-7; weak D call: TRBD1 (6 bases). CDR1 and CDR2 (germline): SGHTA, FQGNSA. The CDR3 is 17 amino acids. With 4 bases removed from V and 0 bases from J, the gap between germline ends came to 19 bases. In DNA form, the CDR3 reads TGTGCCAGCAGCTATATCCAGACAGGAACCAGCTCCTACGAGCAGTACTTC. Its translation is CASSYIQTGTSSYEQYF. Together with reference TRBV7-2 and TRBJ2-7, the CDR3 gives the full variable domain: GAGVSQSPSNKVTEKGKDVELRCDPISGHTALYWYRQSLGQGLEFLIYFQGNSAPDKSGLPSDRFSAERTGGSVSTLTIQRTQQEDSAVYLCASSYIQTGTSSYEQYFGPGTRLTVT.

The chain is built from TRBV7-9 and TRBJ2-7; D gene unclear. Looked up from germline, CDR1 is SEHNR and CDR2 is FQNEAQ (reference sequence). The CDR3 is made up of 15 amino acids. V gave up 0 bases and J gave up 2 bases, with 11 bases separating them. The CDR3, as DNA: TGTGCCAGCAGCTTAGCCAGCGACCCAACCTACGAGCAGTACTTC. It yields the protein CASSLASDPTYEQYF.

This clonotype has more than one count but fewer than ten. The chain recombines TRBV20-1 with TRBJ2-3; 13 bases map to TRBD2. Trimming removed 5 bases from V and 7 bases from J; junction bases left unmatched: 6. The CDR3 sequence is 14 residues long. Germline lookup yields CDR1 DFQATT and CDR2 SNEGSKA (reference sequence). The CDR3 is CSAQTSGRRNTQYF. The CDR3 nucleotides read TGCAGTGCTCAGACTAGCGGGAGGAGAAATACGCAGTATTTT.

The rearrangement uses TRBV7-3 and TRBJ1-1, with D perhaps matching TRBD1 (6 bases). Trimming shortened V by 1 base and J by 0 bases, and 9 bases separated the two germline ends. The CDR3 totals 15 residues. The germline V gene has CDR1 SGHTA and CDR2 FQGTGA. The CDR3 loop reads CASSLRAGVNTEAFF. As DNA, the CDR3 is TGTGCCAGCAGCTTAAGGGCAGGGGTGAACACTGAAGCTTTCTTT.

The chain uses TRBV19 and TRBJ1-3, with 7 bases that match TRBD1. The CDR3 is 16 amino acids. J was trimmed by 0 bases and V by 3 bases; bases with no gene match: 5. Germline-derived CDR1 and CDR2 are LNHDA and SQIVND (reference sequence). CDR3: CASSISRGPSGNTIYF. In DNA, the CDR3 is TGTGCCAGTAGTATTTCGAGGGGGCCCTCTGGAAACACCATATATTTT.

The chain recombines TRBV11-3 with TRBJ2-1, with D uncertain. Per the germline V gene, CDR1 is SGHNT and CDR2 is YENEEA. V dropped 5 bases and J dropped 2 bases, with 7 bases sitting between them. The CDR3 totals 13 residues. CDR3 in amino acids: CASSPLTYNEQFF. CDR3 in DNA: TGTGCCAGCAGCCCGCTTACCTACAATGAGCAGTTCTTC.